Following are 10 T cell receptor beta chains from one sample sequenced in a study of shared clonotypes between healthy human individuals. Clones were sequenced by immunoSEQ multiplex PCR, and TCRdb holds only the in-frame ones, with some missing. The sample lists some 1,600,000 clones, around 98% occurring once. Sequenced sample: naive CD4+ T cells sorted from blood. The subset denotes: CD45RA+ positively selected. The receptors here all came from a man aged 25-45 years in good health.

The chain is built from TRBV30 and TRBJ1-3; D is unresolved. This CDR3 has 14 amino acids. Trimming pared 5 bases from V and 2 bases from J, leaving 13 bases between. From germline, CDR1 is GTSNPN and CDR2 SVGIG (reference sequence). CDR3 sequence reads: CAWARSRAGNTIYF. The CDR3, as DNA: TGTGCCTGGGCTCGTAGCAGAGCTGGAAACACCATATATTTT.

To note about this clone: This specimen includes other DNA sequences encoding the same CDR3. The chain carries TRBV9 and TRBJ2-7; tentative D call: TRBD1 (5 bases). This CDR3 is built from 13 residues. Germline V gives CDR1 SGDLS, CDR2 YYNGEE. V lost 0 bases to trimming and J lost 6 bases, with 10 bases between them. CDR3 coding DNA: TGTGCCAGCAGCGTAGAGGGGTTGGGCGAGCAGTACTTC. Protein sequence: CASSVEGLGEQYF.

This clone was seen once. The chain uses TRBV28 and TRBJ2-3, with D maybe TRBD1 (5 bases). Germline V gives CDR1 MDHEN, CDR2 SYDVKM. This CDR3 has 15 amino acids. Between the trimmed V and J ends, which lost 3 bases and 0 bases, there was a span of 10 bases. For the CDR3, the DNA is TGTGCCAGCAGTTTCCAGGGCAACAGCACAGATACGCAGTATTTT. The encoded protein is CASSFQGNSTDTQYF.

The genes are TRBV10-3 and TRBJ1-5; D unclear. From germline, CDR1 is ENHRY and CDR2 SYGVKD. This CDR3 has 16 amino acids. Between the trimmed V and J ends, which lost 3 bases and 4 bases, there was a span of 16 bases. CDR3 region: CAISDRARVDNQPQHF. The CDR3 nucleotides are TGTGCCATCAGTGACCGAGCTCGGGTTGATAATCAGCCCCAGCATTTT.

This clone was seen only once. V is TRBV7-9 and J is TRBJ2-5; D perhaps matches TRBD2 (5 bases). The V gene's germline CDR1 is SEHNR and CDR2 FQNEAQ (reference sequence). V lost 0 bases and J 0 bases, leaving 5 bases between the germline ends. CDR3 size: 14 residues. The chain's CDR3 is CASSLARDQETQYF. CDR3 coding DNA: TGTGCCAGCAGCTTAGCGCGGGACCAAGAGACCCAGTACTTC.

This chain links TRBV5-1 with TRBJ2-1; 12 bases are shared with TRBD2. Trimming cost V 5 bases and J 10 bases; bases outside gene matches: 7. In germline, CDR1 is SGHRS, CDR2 YFSETQ. The CDR3 is 14 amino acids. This CDR3 reads CASSQTSGSKEQFF. CDR3 DNA sequence: TGCGCCAGCAGTCAGACTAGCGGGAGTAAAGAGCAGTTCTTC.

This clone has a single count. The chain joins TRBV29-1 to TRBJ2-2; D ambiguous. The CDR3 is made up of 12 amino acids. V gave up 8 bases and J gave up 6 bases, with 13 bases separating them. Germline V gene data show CDR1 as SQVTM and CDR2 as ANQGSEA. CDR3 sequence: CSFRSGAGELFF. In DNA, the CDR3 is TGCAGCTTCAGAAGTGGGGCCGGGGAGCTGTTTTTT.

This CDR3 is CASSFSVTGELFF. CDR3 nucleotide sequence: TGTGCCAGCAGCTTTTCAGTTACCGGGGAGCTGTTTTTT. The V and J genes are TRBV5-4 and TRBJ2-2; D is unresolved. Trimming took 2 bases from V and 5 from J, leaving 7 bases between them. The CDR3 has 13 amino acids. Germline loops: CDR1 SGHNT, CDR2 YYREEE (reference sequence).

The gene calls are TRBV5-1 and TRBJ2-7, with TRBD2 matching over 7 bases. Per germline, CDR1 SGHRS and CDR2 YFSETQ. The CDR3 loop spans 14 amino acids. J was trimmed by 4 bases and V by 6 bases; bases with no gene match: 10. The chain's CDR3 is CASKSSGPSYEQYF. The CDR3 DNA sequence: TGCGCCAGCAAATCTAGCGGACCATCTTACGAGCAGTACTTC.

V gene TRBV5-1 combines with J gene TRBJ1-4; 8 bases map to TRBD1. After removal of 3 bases from V and 5 bases from J, the junction contained 3 bases not matched to a gene. CDR1 is SGHRS, CDR2 YFSETQ, per germline. There are 14 residues in the CDR3. CDR3 region: CASSYRGDNEKLFF. The DNA of the CDR3 is TGCGCCAGCAGCTACAGGGGGGACAATGAAAAACTGTTTTTT.